This TCR beta chain emerged from a study of blood T cell repertoires in COVID-19. This clone has a count of ten or more. Profiled with immunoSEQ multiplex PCR; TCRdb holds only in-frame clones, not every one. The table has about 200,000 clones, roughly 85% seen once; the top ten hold around a fifth. This receptor was taken from a man aged 55-75 years with active or convalescent COVID-19. The specimen was peripheral blood.

CDR3 coding DNA: TGTGCCAGCAGTTCTGGGCCGAACACTGAAGCTTTCTTT. Encoded protein: CASSSGPNTEAFF. This chain links TRBV12-3 or TRBV12-4 with TRBJ1-1; D is unclear. The V and J ends lost 4 bases and 1 base respectively, with 7 bases between them. This CDR3 spans 13 amino acids.